A selection of T cell receptor beta chains follows, all from one sample in a study of metastatic and nonmetastatic thyroid tumors. TCRdb re-clonotyped the PCR reads through MiXCR. The sample has some 10,000 clones; approximately 24% are singletons. Sequencing used tumor tissue. Source of these receptors: a female donor with papillary thyroid cancer or a benign thyroid nodule (not recorded which). Some clones in this sample may be carry-over from other donors' samples. Both conserved end residues are part of each CDR3. D genes are given only for firm matches. Clone size is given for some rows only: seen once, a few or many times, or a class if the clone is expanded.

size: few
V: TRBV27
J: TRBJ1-2
D: .
CDR3: CASGTDYGYTF
DNA: TGTGCCAGCGGAACCGACTATGGCTACACCTTC

size: many
V: TRBV28
J: TRBJ2-7
D: .
CDR3: CASSSQPYEQYF
DNA: TGTGCCAGCAGTTCCCAACCCTACGAGCAGTACTTC

size: .
V: TRBV30
J: TRBJ2-7
D: .
CDR3: CAWSGSGVKQYF
DNA: TGTGCCTGGAGTGGCTCGGGCGTTAAGCAGTACTTC

size: .
V: TRBV7-9
J: TRBJ1-1
D: TRBD1
CDR3: CASSGGTGGDRAFF
DNA: TGTGCCAGCAGCGGAGGGACAGGGGGCGATCGGGCTTTCTTT

size: few
V: TRBV19
J: TRBJ1-3
D: TRBD1
CDR3: CAISRGQSGNTIYF
DNA: TGTGCCATTAGTAGGGGACAGTCTGGAAACACCATATATTTT

size: .
V: TRBV11-2
J: TRBJ1-2
D: .
CDR3: CASSLLRSPLHGYTF
DNA: TGTGCCAGCAGCTTATTAAGGTCTCCGTTACATGGCTACACCTTC

size: medium-sized
V: TRBV7-2
J: TRBJ1-2
D: .
CDR3: CASRRGFLRGEGYTF
DNA: TGTGCCAGCAGACGGGGTTTCTTGAGGGGTGAGGGCTACACCTTC

size: .
V: TRBV12-3/TRBV12-4
J: TRBJ2-5
D: .
CDR3: CASSLVAGARETQYF
DNA: TGTGCCAGCAGTTTAGTGGCGGGTGCAAGAGAGACCCAGTACTTC

size: medium-sized
V: TRBV20-1
J: TRBJ2-3
D: TRBD2
CDR3: CSARGLHGTSATDTQYF
DNA: TGCAGTGCTAGAGGCCTACACGGGACTAGCGCCACAGATACGCAGTATTTT

size: .
V: TRBV27
J: TRBJ1-2
D: TRBD1
CDR3: CASSPMQTGLREGYTF
DNA: TGTGCCAGCAGTCCCATGCAGACAGGGCTCAGGGAAGGCTACACCTTC

size: few
V: TRBV6-1
J: TRBJ2-5
D: .
CDR3: CASSKTDVETQYF
DNA: TGTGCCAGCAGTAAGACAGATGTAGAGACCCAGTACTTC

size: .
V: TRBV6-1
J: TRBJ1-3
D: .
CDR3: CASSDRDRSSGNTIYF
DNA: TGTGCCAGCAGTGACAGAGATCGAAGCTCTGGAAACACCATATATTTT

size: .
V: TRBV6-1
J: TRBJ2-3
D: .
CDR3: CASSSGLASTDTQYF
DNA: TGTGCCAGCAGTTCAGGTTTGGCTAGCACAGATACGCAGTATTTT

size: few
V: TRBV12-3/TRBV12-4
J: TRBJ2-7
D: TRBD1
CDR3: CASSLVQGAYEQYF
DNA: TGTGCCAGCAGTTTAGTCCAGGGGGCATACGAGCAGTACTTC

size: .
V: TRBV12-3/TRBV12-4
J: TRBJ1-6
D: .
CDR3: CASSLDPTQPLHF
DNA: TGTGCCAGCAGTTTAGACCCTACACAACCCCTCCACTTT

size: .
V: TRBV10-1
J: TRBJ2-1
D: TRBD2
CDR3: CASMSQREGRRFF
DNA: TGCGCCAGCATGTCCCAGCGGGAGGGTCGGCGGTTCTTC

size: .
V: TRBV11-3
J: TRBJ1-6
D: .
CDR3: CASSRTLGSPLHF
DNA: TGTGCCAGCAGTCGGACATTGGGTTCACCCCTCCACTTT

size: few
V: TRBV6-6
J: TRBJ2-3
D: TRBD2
CDR3: CASSYTGVAGGTDTQYF
DNA: TGTGCCAGCAGTTACACCGGGGTAGCGGGAGGGACAGATACGCAGTATTTT

size: few
V: TRBV6-2/TRBV6-3
J: TRBJ2-7
D: .
CDR3: CASSSSSYEQYF
DNA: TGTGCCAGCAGTTCGAGCTCCTACGAGCAGTACTTC

size: .
V: TRBV11-2
J: TRBJ2-3
D: TRBD2
CDR3: CASSPIPSGAVDTQYF
DNA: TGTGCCAGCAGCCCTATCCCTAGCGGGGCGGTAGATACGCAGTATTTT

size: .
V: TRBV6-2/TRBV6-3
J: TRBJ2-7
D: .
CDR3: CASSYRLRSSYEQYF
DNA: TGTGCCAGCAGTTACAGGTTAAGGAGCTCCTACGAGCAGTACTTC

size: .
V: TRBV24-1
J: TRBJ2-1
D: TRBD1
CDR3: CATSAPGQAYNDQFF
DNA: TGTGCCACCAGTGCCCCGGGACAGGCCTACAATGATCAGTTCTTC

size: medium-sized
V: TRBV5-1
J: TRBJ2-3
D: .
CDR3: CASSLGGLTADTQYF
DNA: TGCGCCAGCAGCTTGGGGGGACTGACGGCAGATACGCAGTATTTT

size: few
V: TRBV6-1
J: TRBJ2-1
D: .
CDR3: CASPSGLPYNEQFF
DNA: TGTGCCAGCCCTTCGGGATTACCCTACAATGAGCAGTTCTTC

size: medium-sized
V: TRBV2
J: TRBJ2-7
D: .
CDR3: CASSVSGSEQYF
DNA: TGTGCCAGCAGTGTTAGTGGTTCCGAGCAGTACTTC

size: .
V: TRBV2
J: TRBJ2-3
D: TRBD2
CDR3: CASSGLASSTDTQYF
DNA: TGTGCCAGCAGTGGACTAGCGTCTAGCACAGATACGCAGTATTTT